Sequencing of this T cell receptor beta chain was carried out in a study of human T cells and chemical hapten exposure. Notes on the study in general: TCRs exceeding a frequency of 1 in 1000 stayed unchanged under DPC sensitization.

This CDR3 has 14 amino acids. In germline, CDR1 is SQVTM, CDR2 ANQGSEA. Trimming took off 4 bases at V and 0 bases at J, with 9 bases between the two ends. As to time point: pre-sensitization, week 0. The treatment here: therapeutic diphenylcyclopropenone sensitization with weekly scalp DPC. At patch-test visits, sampling came before the patch test. This clonotype has more than one count but fewer than ten. Its antigen is unidentified. Original data processing: TCR counts had a median of around 94,000 per sample and spanned roughly 23,224 to 750,000. TCRdb called the RACE reads again in MiXCR, with one record for every CDR3 protein. TCRdb, rather than the study authors, made the V and J calls. This table holds approximately 80,000 distinct CDR3 sequences, 11% to 15% found once.

The TCR was taken from a woman between 50 and 59 years old with alopecia areata. Some clones in this sample may be carry-over from other donors' samples. Sequenced here: whole blood, sampled in connection with sensitization to the hapten diphenylcyclopropenone (DPC). The chain combines TRBV29-1 with TRBJ2-2; no reliable D call. The chain's CDR3 is CSVGKPTNTGELFF. The DNA of the CDR3 is TGCAGCGTTGGTAAACCAACGAACACCGGGGAGCTGTTTTTT.